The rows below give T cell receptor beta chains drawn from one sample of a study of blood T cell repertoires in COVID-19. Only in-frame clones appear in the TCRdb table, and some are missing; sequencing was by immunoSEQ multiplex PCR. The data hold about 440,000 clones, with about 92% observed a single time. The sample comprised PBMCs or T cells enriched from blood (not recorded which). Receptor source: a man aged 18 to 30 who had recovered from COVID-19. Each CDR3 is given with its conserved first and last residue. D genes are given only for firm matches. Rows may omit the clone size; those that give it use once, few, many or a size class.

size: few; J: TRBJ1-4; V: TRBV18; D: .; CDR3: CASSSTRGKEEKLFF; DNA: TGTGCCAGCTCATCCACACGGGGGAAGGAAGAAAAACTGTTTTTT
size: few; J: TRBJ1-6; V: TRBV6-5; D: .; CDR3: CASREVMGASPLHF; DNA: TGTGCCAGCAGGGAGGTAATGGGGGCTTCACCCCTCCACTTT
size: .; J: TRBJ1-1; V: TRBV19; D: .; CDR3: CASSPGIGEAFF; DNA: TGTGCCAGTTCCCCCGGGATCGGTGAAGCTTTCTTT
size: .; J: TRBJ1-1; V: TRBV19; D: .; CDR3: CASSIEGTSLPVAFF; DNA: TGTGCCAGTAGTATAGAGGGGACATCCCTCCCGGTGGCTTTCTTT
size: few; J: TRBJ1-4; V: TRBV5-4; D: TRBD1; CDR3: CASSSGQGAPGEKLFF; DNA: TGTGCCAGCAGCTCGGGACAGGGGGCGCCCGGTGAAAAACTGTTTTTT
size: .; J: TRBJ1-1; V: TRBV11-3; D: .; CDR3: CASSLGGSNTEAFF; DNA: TGTGCCAGCAGCTTAGGCGGAAGTAACACTGAAGCTTTCTTT
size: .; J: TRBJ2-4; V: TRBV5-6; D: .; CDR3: CASSFGQGWNIQYF; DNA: TGTGCCAGCAGCTTCGGGCAGGGGTGGAACATTCAGTACTTC
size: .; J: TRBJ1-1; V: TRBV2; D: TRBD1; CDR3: CASSERDRAPEAFF; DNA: TGTGCCAGCAGTGAACGAGACAGGGCCCCTGAAGCTTTCTTT
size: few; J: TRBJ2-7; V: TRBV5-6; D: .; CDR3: CASSHRGNYEQYF; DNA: TGTGCCAGCAGCCACCGGGGAAATTACGAGCAGTACTTC
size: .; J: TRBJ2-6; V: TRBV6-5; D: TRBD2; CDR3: CASSYARGLLTNVLTF; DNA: TGTGCCAGCAGTTACGCTCGGGGACTACTGACCAACGTCCTGACTTTC
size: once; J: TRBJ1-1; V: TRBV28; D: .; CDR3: CASSFSGARRTEAFF; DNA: TGTGCCAGCAGTTTTTCAGGGGCGCGACGGACTGAAGCTTTCTTT